These 27 T cell receptor beta chains came from one sample sequenced in a study of blood T cells in healthy people across ages (dated by TCRdb to the mid-2010s). Receptor libraries were prepared by 5' RACE. The sample was run on an Illumina HiSeq 2500. A second about 7 to 11 cycle PCR used a sample-barcoded 5' primer and a J-beta primer mix. TCRdb reprocessing: public reads trimmed at Q25 with fastp, clones called with MiXCR, in-frame beta chains kept. All rows with the same CDR3 protein become a single entry with the most common DNA and genes. In all, the sample holds approximately 810,000 distinct CDR3 sequences, and around 30% of those were seen once. Approximately 15% of the sample comes from the top ten. Sequencing used blood. Source of these receptors: a woman over 75 in good health.

This clonotype was seen many times. The germline gene is not matched at one end of the junction; a read error may be the cause. The J gene is TRBJ2-1, the V gene TRBV19; 9 positions agree with TRBD2. Germline CDR1 is LNHDA and CDR2 is SQIVND (reference sequence). CDR3 length: 15 residues. The CDR3 DNA reads TGTGCCAGTAGAATAGCGGGGGTGGGAAACAATGAGCAGTTCTTC. Translating it yields CASRIAGVGNNEQFF.

The CDR3 sequence is CASSPKGGGYEQYF. Written as DNA, the CDR3 is TGTGCCAGCAGCCCCAAGGGAGGGGGCTACGAGCAGTACTTC. This sequence joins TRBV27 and TRBJ2-7, with a tentative D call TRBD2 (7 bases). The V and J ends lost 6 bases and 3 bases respectively, with 15 bases between them. This CDR3 comprises 14 residues. CDR1 MNHEY and CDR2 SMNVEV come from the germline V gene (reference sequence).

In this sample, this clonotype turned up a few times. V gene TRBV7-9 combines with J gene TRBJ2-2; 8 nucleotides agree with TRBD2. The CDR3 sequence is 14 residues long. V shed 2 bases and J 4 bases; nucleotides not matched to a gene: 0. From germline, CDR1 is SEHNR and CDR2 FQNEAQ (reference sequence). The CDR3 spells CASSLRGGTGELFF. As DNA, the CDR3 is TGTGCCAGCAGCTTACGGGGGGGCACCGGGGAGCTGTTTTTT.

The chain has TRBV4-2 and TRBJ2-3, with a possible D match to TRBD1 (6 bases). Germline V gives CDR1 LGHNA, CDR2 YNFKEQ. V lost 0 bases to trimming and J lost 2 bases, with 12 bases between them. CDR3 length: 16 amino acids. The CDR3 coding sequence is TGTGCCAGCAGCCAAGAGGCAGGGGAATCCACAGATACGCAGTATTTT. It translates to CASSQEAGESTDTQYF.

The sample holds many counts of this clonotype. The rearrangement joins TRBV6-6 to TRBJ2-1; 10 nucleotides line up with TRBD1. Germline CDR1 and CDR2: MNHNY and SVGAGI (reference sequence). The V segment lost 6 bases and the J segment 6 bases; nucleotides outside the gene matches: 11. The CDR3 consists of 16 residues. CDR3 nucleotides: TGTGCCAGCAGACTACCGGGACAGGGGATTATCAATGAGCAGTTCTTC. Translating gives CASRLPGQGIINEQFF.

The genes are TRBV2 and TRBJ2-2; 12 nucleotides align to TRBD2. Germline V gene lookup returns CDR1 SNHLY and CDR2 FYNNEI. Losses at the gene ends were 6 bases for V and 0 bases for J; bases not matched to a gene: 2. The CDR3 totals 16 residues. The CDR3: CASRGLAGSNTGELFF. CDR3 DNA sequence: TGTGCCAGCAGAGGACTAGCGGGGTCGAACACCGGGGAGCTGTTTTTT.

This clonotype was counted at least ten times. The chain combines TRBV11-2 with TRBJ2-5; 7 bases are a match to TRBD2. The CDR3 sequence is 14 residues long. Germline CDR1 reads SGHAT; CDR2 reads FQNNGV. Germline trimming cut 1 base from V and 5 bases from J; bases unmatched to any gene: 4. The CDR3 DNA sequence: TGTGCCAGCAGCTTAGTGGGGGGGTTGGAGACCCAGTACTTC. It encodes CASSLVGGLETQYF. Using reference TRBV11-2 and TRBJ2-5 for the parts outside the CDR3, the full variable domain is EAGVAQSPRYKIIEKRQSVAFWCNPISGHATLYWYQQILGQGPKLLIQFQNNGVVDDSQLPKDRFSAERLKGVDSTLKIQPAKLEDSAVYLCASSLVGGLETQYFGPGTRLLVL.

This clonotype was picked up many times. The chain's CDR3 is CSVESGVGYTF. CDR3 DNA: TGCAGTGTCGAGAGCGGGGTGGGCTACACCTTC. This chain joins TRBV20-1 and TRBJ1-2; D is unclear. Trimming stripped 7 bases from V and 8 bases from J, with 14 bases between. The CDR3 sequence is 11 residues long. Germline CDR1 reads DFQATT; CDR2 reads SNEGSKA (reference sequence).

As to this clonotype: This clone may be a read error of a much larger clone one base away. This chain connects TRBV30 to TRBJ2-7, with D hard to call. Germline-derived CDR1 and CDR2 are GTSNPN and SVGIG (reference sequence). This CDR3 spans 13 amino acids. Here the CDR3 DNA reads TGTGCCTGGAGTCGGTCAGGCTCCTACGAGCAGGACTTC. Protein: CAWSRSGSYEQDF. Full variable domain (rest looked up from reference TRBV30 and TRBJ2-7): SQTIHQWPATLVQPVGSPLSLECTVEGTSNPNLYWYRQAAGRGLQLLFYSVGIGQISSEVPQNLSASRPQDRQFILSSKKLLLSDSGFYLCAWSRSGSYEQDFGPGTRLTVT.

In its sample, this clonotype was seen many times. V and J are TRBV6-5 and TRBJ2-5; weak D call: TRBD1 (6 bases). This CDR3 has 15 amino acids. Per germline, CDR1 MNHEY and CDR2 SVGAGI. V was pared by 0 bases and J by 3 bases, with 11 bases between. The DNA of the CDR3 is TGTGCCAGCAGTTACTCGGGGGCAGGGGAAGAGACCCAGTACTTC. Its translation is CASSYSGAGEETQYF.

Concerning this clonotype itself: Possible read error: a much larger clone is one base away. The chain couples TRBV4-3 to TRBJ2-4, with D unresolved. This CDR3 has 14 residues. Per germline, CDR1 LGHNA and CDR2 YSLEER. The CDR3 is CANSRSSRTNIQYF. DNA of the CDR3: TGCGCCAACAGCCGCAGTTCCCGCACTAACATTCAGTACTTC.

The V gene is TRBV20-1, the J gene TRBJ2-7; D tentatively fits TRBD1 or TRBD2 (6 bases each). V was trimmed by 2 bases and J by 3 bases, leaving 11 bases between them. Germline loops: CDR1 DFQATT, CDR2 SNEGSKA (reference sequence). The CDR3 is 13 residues long. The CDR3 coding sequence is TGCAGTGCTAGATCAGGGGAGGACTACGAGCAGTACTTC. It encodes CSARSGEDYEQYF.

There are many counts of this clonotype. The V and J genes are TRBV5-1 and TRBJ2-5, with TRBD2 identical over 12 bases. From germline, CDR1 is SGHRS and CDR2 YFSETQ. The junction had 9 bases not matched to a gene; V was cut back by 2 bases and J by 1 base. CDR3 length: 18 residues. CDR3 DNA: TGCGCCAGCAGCTTAGGGATTCCGGGACTAGCGGGCCAAGAGACCCAGTACTTC. Amino acid sequence: CASSLGIPGLAGQETQYF.

This clonotype has just a few counts. The junction does not match germline at one end; this may be a read error. This chain uses TRBV27 with TRBJ1-6, with TRBD1 identical over 8 bases. The CDR3 contains 16 residues. From germline, CDR1 is MNHEY and CDR2 SMNVEV (reference sequence). The DNA for the CDR3 is TGTGCCAGCAGCCCAGGGGGCAGCGCCTATAATTCACCCCCCCACTTT. This sequence encodes CASSPGGSAYNSPPHF.

The rearrangement uses TRBV28 and TRBJ1-1, with D possibly TRBD1 on 5 matching bases. The CDR3 totals 17 residues. Trimming removed 2 bases at V and 0 bases at J, with 16 bases between. Germline values: CDR1 MDHEN, CDR2 SYDVKM. In nucleotides, the CDR3 is TGTGCCAGCAGTTTAAGGTATACAGGACCACTGAACACTGAAGCTTTCTTT. It codes for CASSLRYTGPLNTEAFF.

This clonotype was seen a few times. The chain employs TRBV7-2 and TRBJ1-2; 10 positions match TRBD1. The CDR3 covers 14 residues. Germline CDR1 reads SGHTA; CDR2 reads FQGNSA. The V segment lost 3 bases and the J segment 6 bases; nucleotides outside the gene matches: 4. CDR3 amino acids: CASSFGTGDHGYTF. In DNA form, the CDR3 reads TGTGCCAGCAGCTTCGGGACAGGGGACCATGGCTACACCTTC.

Concerning this clonotype itself: A single base separates this from a much larger clone, so it may be a read error. The chain links TRBV12-3 or TRBV12-4 to TRBJ2-3; TRBD1 agrees at 11 bases. There are 13 residues in the CDR3. The CDR3 nucleotides read TGTGCCCAAGGGGACAGGGGGGCAGATGCGCAGTATTTT. The encoded protein is CAQGDRGADAQYF.

The chain uses TRBV16 and TRBJ1-1; 8 bases line up with TRBD1. Germline CDR1 reads KGHSY; CDR2 reads FQNENV. The CDR3 has 15 residues. V dropped 4 bases and J dropped 3; count of bases not matched to a gene: 7. In DNA form, the CDR3 reads TGTGCCAGCAGCCCCCATGGACAGGGCGACACTGAAGCTTTCTTT. Protein: CASSPHGQGDTEAFF. Supplemented by reference TRBV16 and TRBJ1-1, the full variable domain reads GEEVAQTPKHLVRGEGQKAKLYCAPIKGHSYVFWYQQVLKNEFKFLISFQNENVFDETGMPKERFSAKCLPNSPCSLEIQATKLEDSAVYFCASSPHGQGDTEAFFGQGTRLTVV.

Regarding this clonotype: Being one base from a much bigger clone, this may be a read error. The gene calls are TRBV6-1 and TRBJ2-4; D remains ambiguous. The CDR3 is 15 amino acids. Trimming cost V 4 bases and J 13 bases, with 23 bases left between them. Germline V lookup: CDR1 MNHNS, CDR2 SASEGT. The CDR3 reads CASSAFGSERFEQYF. The CDR3 DNA sequence: TGTGCCAGCAGTGCCTTTGGGTCGGAAAGATTTGAGCAGTACTTC.

The chain uses TRBV30 and TRBJ2-3; 10 nucleotides agree with TRBD1. The CDR3 has 15 residues. The germline gives CDR1 GTSNPN, CDR2 SVGIG (reference sequence). The J segment lost 11 bases and the V segment lost 0 bases, leaving 11 bases of the junction unmatched. The CDR3 here is CAWSVGRTGGDQQYF. In DNA, the CDR3 is TGTGCCTGGAGTGTAGGTCGGACAGGGGGTGACCAGCAGTATTTT. The full variable domain, rest sourced from reference TRBV30 and TRBJ2-3, is SQTIHQWPATLVQPVGSPLSLECTVEGTSNPNLYWYRQAAGRGLQLLFYSVGIGQISSEVPQNLSASRPQDRQFILSSKKLLLSDSGFYLCAWSVGRTGGDQQYFGPGTRLTVL.

This clonotype came up many times. The gene calls are TRBV29-1 and TRBJ1-2, with D tentatively TRBD1 (6 bases). Germline CDR1 SQVTM, CDR2 ANQGSEA. This CDR3 is 12 amino acids long. Between the trimmed V and J ends, which lost 4 bases and 4 bases, there was a span of 10 bases. The CDR3 coding sequence is TGCAGCGTTGGCGGGGGCGCCTATGGCTACACCTTC. Translating gives CSVGGGAYGYTF.

This chain joins TRBV11-2 and TRBJ1-4; the D is unclear. The CDR3 is 16 residues long. Germline assignment: CDR1 SGHAT and CDR2 FQNNGV. The V gene lost 1 base and the J gene lost 3 bases, with 12 bases spanning the gap. The CDR3 coding sequence is TGTGCCAGCAGCTTAGTGCCCCGCGACGCTAATGAAAAACTGTTTTTT. Translating gives CASSLVPRDANEKLFF.

This clonotype came up many times. The chain links TRBV7-8 to TRBJ2-5, with D perhaps matching TRBD1 (5 bases). The V gene lost 2 bases and the J gene lost 2 bases, with 15 bases spanning the gap. The germline V gene encodes CDR1 SGHVS and CDR2 FQNEAQ. The CDR3 covers 16 residues. The CDR3 DNA is TGTGCCAGCAGCTTACAAACGGGCAGGGCACAAGAGACCCAGTACTTC. This gives the protein CASSLQTGRAQETQYF.

This clonotype came up many times. The chain couples TRBV11-2 to TRBJ1-1, with D hard to call. Looked up from germline, CDR1 is SGHAT and CDR2 is FQNNGV. This CDR3 is 14 amino acids long. Trimming removed 5 bases from V and 8 bases from J, with 18 bases in between. The CDR3 spells CASSGQGSSREAFF. CDR3 DNA sequence: TGTGCCAGCAGCGGCCAAGGGTCGTCTAGAGAAGCTTTCTTT.

The gene calls are TRBV12-3 or TRBV12-4 and TRBJ1-6; D might be TRBD1 (6 bases). There are 14 residues in the CDR3. V lost 4 bases to trimming and J lost 5 bases, with 9 bases between them. The CDR3 DNA follows: TGTGCCAGCAGTTATACAGGGAATAATTCACCCCTCCACTTT. It encodes CASSYTGNNSPLHF.

V gene TRBV14 combines with J gene TRBJ2-1; D gene unclear. CDR1 and CDR2 (germline): SGHDN, FVKESK. The CDR3 sequence is 14 residues long. V gave up 1 base and J gave up 12 bases, with 16 bases separating them. The CDR3 bases are TGTGCCAGCAGCCAAGCGCTCGGCCCCCTGGGGCAGTTCTTC. Translating it yields CASSQALGPLGQFF. Based on the CDR3 plus reference TRBV14 and TRBJ2-1, the full variable domain is EAGVTQFPSHSVIEKGQTVTLRCDPISGHDNLYWYRRVMGKEIKFLLHFVKESKQDESGMPNNRFLAERTGGTYSTLKVQPAELEDSGVYFCASSQALGPLGQFFGPGTRLTVL.

The chain has TRBV25-1 and TRBJ1-2; the match to TRBD1 covers 8 bases. CDR3 length equals 14 residues. CDR1 is MGHDK and CDR2 is SYGVNS in the germline V gene. Losses at the gene ends were 2 bases for V and 7 bases for J; bases not matched to a gene: 6. Here the CDR3 reads CASSEGPDRVGYTF. CDR3 nucleotides: TGTGCCAGCAGTGAAGGGCCGGACAGGGTTGGCTACACCTTC.